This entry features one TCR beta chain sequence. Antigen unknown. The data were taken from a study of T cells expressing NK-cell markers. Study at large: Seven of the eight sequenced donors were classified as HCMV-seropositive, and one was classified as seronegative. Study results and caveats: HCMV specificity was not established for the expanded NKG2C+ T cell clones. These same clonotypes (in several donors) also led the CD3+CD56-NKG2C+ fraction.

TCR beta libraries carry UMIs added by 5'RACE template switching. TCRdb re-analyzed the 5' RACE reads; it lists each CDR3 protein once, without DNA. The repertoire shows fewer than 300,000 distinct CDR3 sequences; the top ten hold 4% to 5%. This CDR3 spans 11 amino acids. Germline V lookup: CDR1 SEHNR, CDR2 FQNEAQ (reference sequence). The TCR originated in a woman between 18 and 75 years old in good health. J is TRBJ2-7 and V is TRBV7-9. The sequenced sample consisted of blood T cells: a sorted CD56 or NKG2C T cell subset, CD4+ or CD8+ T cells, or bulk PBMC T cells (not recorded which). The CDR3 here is CASSLVYEQYF.